This T cell receptor beta chain came from a study of neurological immune-mediated disorders. The CDR3 runs 13 residues. The V gene's germline CDR1 is SGHDT and CDR2 YYEEEE. V was clipped by 0 bases and J by 5 bases, with 5 bases between them. TCRdb ran MiXCR on the 5' RACE reads and lists one entry per CDR3 protein. The repertoire consists of roughly 46,000 distinct CDR3 sequences, with 1.9% occurring once and the leading ten covering approximately 2.3%. This clonotype was counted many times. The gene calls are TRBV5-6 and TRBJ1-4; D not certain. The source of this sequence is a middle-aged woman with multiple sclerosis. The sequenced sample consisted of PBMCs. The CDR3 here is CASSLGSNEKLFF. The CDR3, as DNA: TGTGCCAGCAGCTTGGGGAGCAATGAAAAACTGTTTTTT.